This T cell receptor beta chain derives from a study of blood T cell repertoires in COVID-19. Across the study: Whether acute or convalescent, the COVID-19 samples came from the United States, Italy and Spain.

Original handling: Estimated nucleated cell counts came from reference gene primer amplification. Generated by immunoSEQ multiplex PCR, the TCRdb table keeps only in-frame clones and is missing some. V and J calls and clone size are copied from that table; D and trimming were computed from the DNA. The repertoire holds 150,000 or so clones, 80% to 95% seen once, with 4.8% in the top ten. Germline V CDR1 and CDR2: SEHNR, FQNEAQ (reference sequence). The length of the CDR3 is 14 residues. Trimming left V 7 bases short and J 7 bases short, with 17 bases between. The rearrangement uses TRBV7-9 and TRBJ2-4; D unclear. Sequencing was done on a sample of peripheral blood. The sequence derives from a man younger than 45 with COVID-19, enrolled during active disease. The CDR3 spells CASTISTLGNIQYF. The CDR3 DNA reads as TGTGCCAGCACCATTAGCACCCTTGGGAACATTCAGTACTTC.